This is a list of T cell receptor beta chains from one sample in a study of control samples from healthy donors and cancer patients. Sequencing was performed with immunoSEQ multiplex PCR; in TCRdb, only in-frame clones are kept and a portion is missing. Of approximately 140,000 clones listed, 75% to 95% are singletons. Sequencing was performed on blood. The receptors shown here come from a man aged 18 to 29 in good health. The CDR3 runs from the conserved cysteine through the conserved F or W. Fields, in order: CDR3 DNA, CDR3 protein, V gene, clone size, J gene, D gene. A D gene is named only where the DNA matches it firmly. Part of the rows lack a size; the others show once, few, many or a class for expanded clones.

DNA: TGTGCCAGCAGCCTATACAGGGTGGGGTCAAACACTGAAGCTTTCTTT
CDR3: CASSLYRVGSNTEAFF
V: TRBV7-2
size: .
J: TRBJ1-1
D: .

DNA: TGTGCCAGCAGCTTATCCGTGGCACCTTACAATGAGCAGTTCTTC
CDR3: CASSLSVAPYNEQFF
V: TRBV7-6
size: once
J: TRBJ2-1
D: .

DNA: TGTGCCAGCAGCTTGGAATGGACTAGCTACAATGAGCAGTTCTTC
CDR3: CASSLEWTSYNEQFF
V: TRBV7-2
size: .
J: TRBJ2-1
D: TRBD2

DNA: TGCGCCAGCAGCTGGAGGACTAGCGGGGTGGTCAATGAGCAGTTCTTC
CDR3: CASSWRTSGVVNEQFF
V: TRBV5-1
size: once
J: TRBJ2-1
D: TRBD2

DNA: TGTGCCAGCAGCTTAGACCCCGTCACAGCCTCGGACGGCTACACCTTC
CDR3: CASSLDPVTASDGYTF
V: TRBV7-3
size: .
J: TRBJ1-2
D: .

DNA: TGTGCCAGCAGCTTCCACAGGGATAGCACAGATACGCAGTATTTT
CDR3: CASSFHRDSTDTQYF
V: TRBV5-4
size: once
J: TRBJ2-3
D: .

DNA: TGTGCCATCAGTGAGCCGAACAATGAGCAGTTCTTC
CDR3: CAISEPNNEQFF
V: TRBV10-3
size: .
J: TRBJ2-1
D: .

DNA: TGTGCCAGCAGTTTTGGTAGTGGGGAGAAACAAGAGACCCAGTACTTC
CDR3: CASSFGSGEKQETQYF
V: TRBV6-9
size: .
J: TRBJ2-5
D: .

DNA: TGTGCCAGCAGCTTATCAGGGGCCAATCAGCCCCAGCATTTT
CDR3: CASSLSGANQPQHF
V: TRBV5-6
size: .
J: TRBJ1-5
D: .

DNA: TGTGCCAGTAGTGGGACAGAGGGTGGGTCGCAGTATTTT
CDR3: CASSGTEGGSQYF
V: TRBV19
size: once
J: TRBJ2-3
D: TRBD1